The 9 T cell receptor beta chains given below trace back to one sample, sequenced in a study of beta chain features in type 1 diabetes. Overall study results and limits: Across all four CD4+ subsets, people with type 1 diabetes showed modestly shorter TCRB CDR3s.

Every bit of the isolated RNA underwent reverse transcription, so sequencing read expressed TCRB transcripts. Sequencing was performed with immunoSEQ multiplex PCR; in TCRdb, only in-frame clones are kept and a portion is missing. The sample yields about 700,000 clones, around 15% seen once. These receptors are not linked to any known antigen. Sequences were obtained from naive CD4+ T cells from blood. The receptors come from a man aged 18 to 30 with type 1 diabetes.

This clone was seen a handful of times. The J gene is TRBJ1-1, the V gene TRBV10-3; weak D call: TRBD1 (5 bases). Deletions cut 6 bases from V and 7 bases from J, with 18 bases between. The CDR3 totals 14 residues. Germline CDR1 and CDR2: ENHRY and SYGVKD. The CDR3 is CAISSFTGSDEAFF. The DNA for the CDR3 is TGTGCCATCAGCTCCTTTACAGGATCCGATGAAGCTTTCTTT.

This chain joins TRBV2 and TRBJ2-5; 8 nucleotides match TRBD1. Germline CDR1 SNHLY, CDR2 FYNNEI. The CDR3 has 14 residues. The V segment lost 3 bases and the J segment 5 bases; nucleotides outside the gene matches: 5. CDR3: CASSDQGAGETQYF. CDR3 nucleotides: TGTGCCAGCAGTGACCAGGGGGCTGGGGAGACCCAGTACTTC.

J is TRBJ1-2 and V is TRBV2; D is perhaps TRBD1 (5 bases). CDR1 SNHLY and CDR2 FYNNEI come from the germline V gene. The CDR3 has 15 amino acids. Trimming pared 6 bases from V and 3 bases from J, leaving 17 bases between. In DNA form, the CDR3 reads TGTGCCAGCAGCGAGGAGGCAGGGAGGGACTATGGCTACACCTTC. As protein: CASSEEAGRDYGYTF.

This clone was counted a few times. V is TRBV30 and J is TRBJ1-2; tentatively, D is TRBD1 (5 bases). Trimming left V 5 bases short and J 10 bases short, with 17 bases between. The CDR3 spans 12 residues. Per germline, CDR1 GTSNPN and CDR2 SVGIG (reference sequence). CDR3 sequence reads: CAWDDQGLYYTF. In nucleotides, the CDR3 is TGTGCCTGGGACGACCAGGGACTTTACTACACCTTC.

This clone was recorded a few times. The chain recombines TRBV7-7 with TRBJ2-6; possibly TRBD1 or TRBD2 for D (5 bases each). The V gene lost 5 bases and the J gene lost 0 bases, with 11 bases spanning the gap. The CDR3 has 16 amino acids. Germline V gene sequence: CDR1 SSHAT, CDR2 FNYEAQ (reference sequence). CDR3 sequence reads: CASSGVGASGANVLTF. CDR3 sequence (DNA): TGTGCCAGCAGCGGGGTCGGGGCCTCTGGGGCCAACGTCCTGACTTTC. Supplemented by reference TRBV7-7 and TRBJ2-6, the full variable domain reads GAGVSQSPRYKVTKRGQDVTLRCDPISSHATLYWYQQALGQGPEFLTYFNYEAQPDKSGLPSDRFSAERPEGSISTLTIQRTEQRDSAMYRCASSGVGASGANVLTFGAGSRLTVL.

In its sample, this clone was seen a few times. The chain has TRBV29-1 and TRBJ2-1; D tentatively reads TRBD1 or TRBD2 (6 bases each). Trimming removed 7 bases at V and 4 bases at J, with 20 bases between. This CDR3 is built from 15 residues. Germline lookup yields CDR1 SQVTM and CDR2 ANQGSEA. The DNA of the CDR3 is TGCAGCGCCCGGGACCGGTGGGGGGCTTACAATGAGCAGTTCTTC. Amino acids: CSARDRWGAYNEQFF.

There are a few counts of this clone. The V gene is TRBV28, the J gene TRBJ1-1, with no clear D. The V end was cut by 1 base, the J end by 5 bases, with 14 bases between. The CDR3 is 15 residues long. Germline lookup yields CDR1 MDHEN and CDR2 SYDVKM. The DNA of the CDR3 is TGTGCCAGCAGTTTATACACCAAAGTTAGGACTGAAGCTTTCTTT. Amino acid sequence: CASSLYTKVRTEAFF.

This clone was seen a handful of times. V gene TRBV5-1 combines with J gene TRBJ2-3; maybe TRBD1 (5 bases). The CDR3 extends over 17 amino acids. Germline CDR1 is SGHRS and CDR2 is YFSETQ. The V and J ends lost 0 bases and 2 bases respectively, with 16 bases between them. The CDR3 region is CASSLAFLAGHTDTQYF. The CDR3 nucleotides are TGCGCCAGCAGCTTGGCCTTTCTTGCAGGGCACACAGATACGCAGTATTTT.

This clone was seen only a few times. The rearrangement joins TRBV6-1 to TRBJ1-6, with unresolved D. Trimming stripped 4 bases from V and 5 bases from J, with 15 bases between. This CDR3 region has 16 residues. Looked up from germline, CDR1 is MNHNS and CDR2 is SASEGT. The CDR3 sequence is CASSGLTTTNNSPLHF. The CDR3 coding sequence is TGTGCCAGCAGTGGCCTGACGACAACAAATAATTCACCCCTCCACTTT.